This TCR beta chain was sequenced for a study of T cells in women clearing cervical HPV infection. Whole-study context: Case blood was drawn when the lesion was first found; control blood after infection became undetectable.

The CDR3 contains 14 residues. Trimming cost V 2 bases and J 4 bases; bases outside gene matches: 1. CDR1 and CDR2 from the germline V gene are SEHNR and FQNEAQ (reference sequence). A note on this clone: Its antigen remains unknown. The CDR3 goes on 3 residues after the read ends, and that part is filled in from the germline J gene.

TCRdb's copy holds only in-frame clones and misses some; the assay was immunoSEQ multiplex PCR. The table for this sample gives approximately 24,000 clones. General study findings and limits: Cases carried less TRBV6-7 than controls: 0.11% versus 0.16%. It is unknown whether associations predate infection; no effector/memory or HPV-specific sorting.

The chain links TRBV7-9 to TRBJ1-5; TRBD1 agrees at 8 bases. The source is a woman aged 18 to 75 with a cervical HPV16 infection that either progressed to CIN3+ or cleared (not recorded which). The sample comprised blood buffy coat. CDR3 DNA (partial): TGTGCCAGCAGCTTACAGGGGGCTAATCAGCCC. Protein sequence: CASSLQGANQP. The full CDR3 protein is CASSLQGANQPQHF. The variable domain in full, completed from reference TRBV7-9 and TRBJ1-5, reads DTGVSQNPRHKITKRGQNVTFRCDPISEHNRLYWYRQTLGQGPEFLTYFQNEAQLEKSRLLSDRFSAERPKGSFSTLEIQRTEQGDSAMYLCASSLQGANQPQHFGDGTRLSIL.